Each of the 4 T cell receptor beta chains below was sequenced from the same sample in a study of blood T cells in healthy people across ages (dated by TCRdb to 2014 to 2015). Libraries were prepared through 5' RACE. Data came from an Illumina HiSeq 2500. The second PCR ran for about 6 to 11 cycles and used a J-beta primer mix along with a sample-barcoded 5' primer. TCRdb reran the public reads through fastp at Q25 and MiXCR, keeping productive beta chains. Rows are combined by CDR3 protein, so each entry shows the most common genes and DNA. This sample comprises approximately 1.5 million distinct CDR3 sequences, about 31% of them detected only once. Of the sample, approximately 10% falls within the top ten clones. The sample taken for sequencing was blood. These receptors were obtained from a woman in her 30s in good health.

The table lists this clonotype with a few counts. CDR3 nucleotide sequence: TGTGCCATCAGTGAGTCAGGGCCTTCCTCCTACAATGAGCAGTTCTTC. This sequence encodes CAISESGPSSYNEQFF. This chain uses TRBV10-3 with TRBJ2-1; D is ambiguous. This CDR3 has 16 amino acids. V was pared by 0 bases and J by 0 bases, with 9 bases between. Looked up from germline, CDR1 is ENHRY and CDR2 is SYGVKD.

This clonotype occurred a few times. The chain combines TRBV7-9 with TRBJ1-4; tentative D call: TRBD1 (6 bases). V lost 5 bases and J lost 7, with 17 bases in between. In germline, CDR1 is SEHNR, CDR2 FQNEAQ (reference sequence). The CDR3 sequence is 15 residues long. The CDR3 bases are TGTGCCAGCAGCCTTACAGGGAGCGGTAGTGAAAAACTGTTTTTT. Encoded protein: CASSLTGSGSEKLFF.

The rearrangement joins TRBV7-6 to TRBJ2-3; a weak D match, TRBD2 (7 bases). Deletions cut 4 bases from V and 1 base from J, with 15 bases between. The germline V gene has CDR1 SGHVS and CDR2 FNYEAQ. The length of the CDR3 is 16 residues. CDR3 sequence (DNA): TGTGCCAGCAGCTCACTCCAGGGGAGGGGCACAGATACGCAGTATTTT. Protein sequence: CASSSLQGRGTDTQYF.

The J gene is TRBJ1-2, the V gene TRBV30; TRBD1 is a possible D gene (5 bases). Trimming pared 3 bases from V and 4 bases from J, leaving 12 bases between. The CDR3 length is 13 residues. Germline lookup yields CDR1 GTSNPN and CDR2 SVGIG (reference sequence). The CDR3 sequence is CAWRGGAAYGYTF. The CDR3 DNA is TGTGCCTGGAGAGGCGGGGCGGCCTATGGCTACACCTTC.